This TCR beta chain appears in the sequencing data of a study of blood T cell repertoires in COVID-19. Study context: Researchers got acute and convalescent COVID-19 samples from the United States, Italy and Spain. Sample material is recorded as cDNA or gDNA derived from T cells, B-cell-depleted T cells, or PBMCs.

V was pared by 5 bases and J by 12 bases, with 3 bases of the junction left unmatched. The CDR3 consists of 9 residues. Germline loops: CDR1 DFQATT, CDR2 SNEGSKA (reference sequence). Original handling: Amplification of reference gene primers provided the estimated nucleated cell counts. Using immunoSEQ multiplex PCR, the repertoire was profiled, and TCRdb retains in-frame clones only, with some absent. That table gives V, J and clone size, and the DNA gave D and trimming. The sample consists of 180,000 or so clones, about 89% of them appearing once. The V and J genes are TRBV20-1 and TRBJ1-1, with 7 bases lining up with TRBD1. This TCR was sampled from a man aged 35-49 years with active or convalescent COVID-19. The sequencing input was peripheral blood. CDR3 nucleotide sequence: TGCAGTGCTGACAGGGCAACTTTCTTT. It encodes CSADRATFF.